The 11 T cell receptor beta chains below come from one sample, sequenced in a study of shared clonotypes between healthy human individuals. CD45RO-negative cells were positively selected for CCR7, leaving out terminally differentiated effector memory CD45RA+ cells. Profiling relied on immunoSEQ multiplex PCR, and the TCRdb table lists in-frame clones only, not all of them. Of 1.5 million to 2.5 million clones in the sample, roughly 95% were seen once. The sequenced sample was naive CD8+ T cells sorted from blood. The receptor source for this set is a man between 18 and 35 years old in good health.

The rearrangement joins TRBV7-6 to TRBJ2-3; the D is unclear. In germline, CDR1 is SGHVS, CDR2 FNYEAQ. Trimming stripped 10 bases from V and 2 bases from J, with 16 bases between. The CDR3 spans 14 residues. The CDR3 nucleotides read TGTGCCATCCGCCCCCCCAATCCCACAGATACGCAGTATTTT. This encodes CAIRPPNPTDTQYF. The entire variable domain, with the rest obtained from reference TRBV7-6 and TRBJ2-3, is as follows: GAGVSQSPRYKVTKRGQDVALRCDPISGHVSLYWYRQALGQGPEFLTYFNYEAQQDKSGLPNDRFSAERPEGSISTLTIQRTEQRDSAMYRCAIRPPNPTDTQYFGPGTRLTVL.

The rearrangement joins TRBV9 to TRBJ2-1, with no clear D. The V and J ends lost 0 bases and 7 bases respectively, with 8 bases between them. This CDR3 is built from 13 residues. In germline, CDR1 is SGDLS, CDR2 YYNGEE. The chain's CDR3 is CASSVDKWNEQFF. The CDR3 region has the DNA TGTGCCAGCAGCGTAGATAAATGGAATGAGCAGTTCTTC.

As for this clone: This specimen includes other DNA sequences encoding the same CDR3. The chain links TRBV13 to TRBJ1-4; 7 bases match TRBD1. The CDR3 consists of 14 residues. CDR1 is PRHDT and CDR2 is FYEKMQ in the germline V gene (reference sequence). V dropped 5 bases and J dropped 4; count of bases not matched to a gene: 4. CDR3 sequence (DNA): TGTGCCAGCAGCCCAGACAGGGTTAATGAAAAACTGTTTTTT. Translation: CASSPDRVNEKLFF.

The chain carries TRBV9 and TRBJ1-2; 8 bases are a match to TRBD1. V lost 0 bases, J lost 5 bases, and 6 bases stayed unmatched. The CDR3 consists of 15 residues. Germline CDR1 reads SGDLS; CDR2 reads YYNGEE. The CDR3 bases are TGTGCCAGCAGCGTAGCGGACAGGGTAGGGTATGGCTACACCTTC. Translating it yields CASSVADRVGYGYTF.

As concerns this clone: One end of the junction does not line up with germline, which may come from a read error. CDR3 coding DNA: TGCGCCAGCAGCCTTGACGGGGCGGGAGGAGGACCCTTT. It translates to CASSLDGAGGGPF. The chain carries TRBV4-1 and TRBJ1-1, with D maybe TRBD1 (5 bases). The germline CDR1 and CDR2 sequences are MGHRA and YSYEKL. The CDR3 runs to 13 residues.

This chain uses TRBV27 with TRBJ2-5; 9 bases fit TRBD2. The CDR3 spans 15 residues. Germline lookup yields CDR1 MNHEY and CDR2 SMNVEV (reference sequence). The trim removed 3 bases at V and 1 base at J, leaving 3 bases unmatched. Written as DNA, the CDR3 is TGTGCCAGCAGTTTTTCAGCGGGAGGCCAAGAGACCCAGTACTTC. This translates into CASSFSAGGQETQYF.

This clone has a handful of counts. This sample also contains other DNA sequences that code for the same CDR3. The rearrangement links TRBV7-9 to TRBJ1-5, with TRBD1 identical over 10 bases. Germline V lookup: CDR1 SEHNR, CDR2 FQNEAQ (reference sequence). J gave up 7 bases and V 1 base, and 4 bases lay outside the gene matches. The CDR3 has 15 residues. This CDR3 is CASSLGQGANQPQHF. The CDR3 nucleotides read TGTGCCAGCAGCTTAGGACAGGGGGCTAACCAGCCCCAGCATTTT.

The chain combines TRBV30 with TRBJ2-1; tentatively, D is TRBD1 (6 bases). Germline CDR1 reads GTSNPN; CDR2 reads SVGIG (reference sequence). This CDR3 is built from 14 residues. Trimming removed 5 bases from V and 6 bases from J, with 17 bases in between. DNA for the CDR3: TGTGCCTGGTCTCTCTATGGGGGCCTCAATGAGCAGTTCTTC. This gives the protein CAWSLYGGLNEQFF. The full variable domain, rest sourced from reference TRBV30 and TRBJ2-1, is SQTIHQWPATLVQPVGSPLSLECTVEGTSNPNLYWYRQAAGRGLQLLFYSVGIGQISSEVPQNLSASRPQDRQFILSSKKLLLSDSGFYLCAWSLYGGLNEQFFGPGTRLTVL.

This sequence joins TRBV11-2 and TRBJ1-4, with D tentatively TRBD1 (6 bases). The V end was cut by 5 bases, the J end by 1 base, with 11 bases between. The CDR3 is 15 amino acids. Germline V lookup: CDR1 SGHAT, CDR2 FQNNGV. For the CDR3, the DNA is TGTGCCAGCAGCCCTCAGGGGATAACTAATGAAAAACTGTTTTTT. Translation: CASSPQGITNEKLFF.

This chain joins TRBV29-1 and TRBJ1-2; D not resolved. Trimming stripped 7 bases from V and 3 bases from J, with 15 bases between. The CDR3 spans 13 residues. In germline, CDR1 is SQVTM, CDR2 ANQGSEA. CDR3 residues: CSARSGAHYGYTF. DNA of the CDR3: TGCAGCGCCCGCTCAGGAGCGCACTATGGCTACACCTTC.

V gene TRBV4-1 combines with J gene TRBJ1-2; D ambiguous. Germline V lookup: CDR1 MGHRA, CDR2 YSYEKL. Trimming took off 1 base at V and 6 bases at J, with 6 bases between the two ends. The CDR3 runs 12 residues. This CDR3 is CASSQAADGYTF. The CDR3 DNA follows: TGCGCCAGCAGCCAAGCCGCCGATGGCTACACCTTC.